This section outlines one T cell receptor (beta chain) sequence together with its context. The junction had 14 bases not matched to a gene; V was cut back by 6 bases and J by 5 bases. CDR1 MNHEY and CDR2 SMNVEV come from the germline V gene (reference sequence). The CDR3 spans 17 residues. This sample was included in a study of control samples from healthy donors and cancer patients. Generated by immunoSEQ multiplex PCR, the TCRdb table keeps only in-frame clones and is missing some. The sample includes 130,000 or so clones, 88% seen only once; the top ten take around 3%. This clonotype originated in a man in his fifties in good health. Sequencing used blood. The rearrangement joins TRBV27 to TRBJ2-2, with TRBD2 matching 8 bases. The CDR3 loop reads CASSPRSRGGRTGELFF. In DNA form, the CDR3 reads TGTGCCAGCAGCCCTAGATCCCGGGGGGGTCGGACCGGGGAGCTGTTTTTT.